In this sample, the clone carrying this T cell receptor (beta chain) turned up many times. Its target is unknown. Trimming removed 5 bases at V and 5 bases at J, with 7 bases between. Germline V gene sequence: CDR1 SEHNR, CDR2 FQNEAQ (reference sequence). The CDR3 is 11 amino acids. The entry originates in a study of T cells in Graves' hyperthyroidism and ophthalmopathy. Study conclusions and caveats: Blood also held most thyroid clonotypes expanded beyond 0.001.

Patients showing uncontrolled infection, other autoimmune disease, pregnancy or lactation were ineligible. TCR beta CDR3 regions were amplified from RNA. First-round RT-PCR of the TCR CDR3 relied on the HTBI primer set. Each CDR3 protein gets one entry after TCRdb re-called the multiplex PCR reads with MiXCR. The profile shows 640,000 or so distinct CDR3 sequences, 14% of them singletons. The sequenced material came from blood. This TCR came from a woman between 18 and 30 years old with Graves' ophthalmopathy. The chain has TRBV7-9 and TRBJ2-7, with D hard to call. The CDR3, as DNA: TGTGCCAGCAGCGCCTATAACGAGCAGTACTTC. This gives the protein CASSAYNEQYF.